Below, 17 T cell receptor beta chains from the same sample are listed, as sequenced in a study of T cells in Graves' hyperthyroidism and ophthalmopathy. TCR beta CDR3 regions were amplified from RNA transcripts. The HTBI primer set drove a first-round RT-PCR of the TCR CDR3. Using its own MiXCR run on the multiplex PCR reads, TCRdb lists one record per CDR3 protein. This repertoire shows hundreds of thousands of distinct CDR3 sequences, around 15% found once; its top ten account for approximately 18%. Source material: blood. The source is a woman aged 18-29 years with Graves' hyperthyroidism.

The V call is TRBV28, the J call TRBJ1-2, with TRBD1 matching 7 bases. Per germline, CDR1 MDHEN and CDR2 SYDVKM. This CDR3 is built from 15 residues. The V segment lost 2 bases and the J segment 4 bases; nucleotides outside the gene matches: 7. The DNA of the CDR3 is TGTGCCAGCAGTTTAAAAACAGGGGTGGCCTATGGCTACACCTTC. Encoded protein: CASSLKTGVAYGYTF.

The chain carries TRBV5-1 and TRBJ1-2; D is possibly TRBD1 (6 bases). Germline CDR1 and CDR2: SGHRS and YFSETQ. This CDR3 has 15 amino acids. V lost 4 bases to trimming and J lost 0 bases, with 13 bases between them. The CDR3 reads CASSLPDRTNYGYTF. In DNA form, the CDR3 reads TGCGCCAGCAGCCTGCCTGACAGGACTAACTATGGCTACACCTTC.

This clonotype was seen at least ten times. The chain is built from TRBV12-5 and TRBJ1-5; 12 bases match TRBD1. The CDR3 extends over 18 amino acids. Unmatched junction bases numbered 10, after V lost 0 bases and J lost 7 bases. Germline CDR1 LGHNT, CDR2 FRNRAP. CDR3 protein: CASGLVLGTGGAGQPQHF. The CDR3 coding sequence is TGTGCTAGTGGTTTGGTACTAGGGACAGGGGGCGCAGGGCAGCCCCAGCATTTT.

This clonotype showed up just a few times. V is TRBV5-1 and J is TRBJ2-3; maybe TRBD1 (5 bases). V was shortened by 3 bases and J by 0 bases, with 11 bases between the two germline ends. Per the germline V gene, CDR1 is SGHRS and CDR2 is YFSETQ. The CDR3 is 15 amino acids. The CDR3 DNA reads as TGCGCCAGCAGCTCAAGACAGTCTAGCACAGATACGCAGTATTTT. Amino acids: CASSSRQSSTDTQYF.

The chain is built from TRBV20-1 and TRBJ2-1; 7 nucleotides match TRBD1. After removal of 6 bases from V and 10 bases from J, the junction contained 9 bases not matched to a gene. Germline assignment: CDR1 DFQATT and CDR2 SNEGSKA (reference sequence). CDR3 length: 12 amino acids. CDR3 residues: CSALHRGREQFF. In nucleotides, the CDR3 is TGCAGTGCACTGCACAGGGGACGGGAGCAGTTCTTC.

The chain has TRBV27 and TRBJ2-3, with 7 bases matching TRBD1. Germline assignment: CDR1 MNHEY and CDR2 SMNVEV (reference sequence). The CDR3 totals 15 residues. Trimming at V came to 4 bases and at J to 1 base, leaving 5 bases not matched to a gene. The CDR3 here is CASSSYRGGTDTQYF. In DNA form, the CDR3 reads TGTGCCAGCAGTTCCTACAGGGGAGGCACAGATACGCAGTATTTT.

V gene TRBV4-3 combines with J gene TRBJ2-1; 9 nucleotides align to TRBD1. Germline-derived CDR1 and CDR2 are LGHNA and YSLEER. This CDR3 contains 16 residues. Unmatched junction bases numbered 4, after V lost 0 bases and J lost 4 bases. For the CDR3, the DNA is TGCGCCAGCAGCCAAGACCTGACAGGGGGTTACAATGAGCAGTTCTTC. Residues: CASSQDLTGGYNEQFF.

This clonotype came up many times. The rearrangement joins TRBV7-2 to TRBJ1-2; tentatively, D is TRBD1 (6 bases). V was pared by 4 bases and J by 8 bases, with 23 bases between. Germline assignment: CDR1 SGHTA and CDR2 FQGNSA. The length of the CDR3 is 16 residues. CDR3 nucleotide sequence: TGTGCCAGCAGCTCCCTAAGCGGGGGCGCGGTTGGGGGCTACACCTTC. It specifies CASSSLSGGAVGGYTF.

This clonotype was seen at least ten times. V gene TRBV6-1 combines with J gene TRBJ2-1; the match to TRBD2 covers 11 bases. The germline gives CDR1 MNHNS, CDR2 SASEGT. The CDR3 extends over 15 amino acids. After removal of 6 bases from V and 4 bases from J, the junction contained 5 bases not matched to a gene. The CDR3 region has the DNA TGTGCCAGCAGGGAAACTAGCGGGAGATACAATGAGCAGTTCTTC. Translated, it gives CASRETSGRYNEQFF.

This clonotype was seen ten or more times. This CDR3 reads CASSRRTSGRANNEQFF. The CDR3 coding sequence is TGTGCCAGCAGCCGGAGGACTAGCGGGAGGGCCAACAATGAGCAGTTCTTC. V gene TRBV12-3 or TRBV12-4 combines with J gene TRBJ2-1; 15 bases are a match to TRBD2. Trimming removed 6 bases from V and 5 bases from J; junction bases left unmatched: 8. The CDR3 is 17 amino acids.

CDR3 bases: TGTGCCAGCTCCGGGGACAGATACAATCAGCCCCAGCATTTT. Amino acids: CASSGDRYNQPQHF. V is TRBV2 and J is TRBJ1-5; 7 nucleotides match TRBD1. Trimming at V came to 8 bases and at J to 3 bases, leaving 7 bases not matched to a gene. The CDR3 has 14 amino acids. Germline CDR1 and CDR2: SNHLY and FYNNEI.

The rearrangement joins TRBV7-9 to TRBJ1-5; a weak D match, TRBD1 (6 bases). CDR3 length: 12 amino acids. CDR1 and CDR2 from the germline V gene are SEHNR and FQNEAQ (reference sequence). V was trimmed by 5 bases and J by 13 bases, leaving 15 bases between them. The CDR3 DNA reads TGTGCCAGCAGCACGTTGTTAGGGGGACAGCATTTT. It codes for CASSTLLGGQHF.

This clonotype was seen at least ten times. The gene calls are TRBV28 and TRBJ1-5, with no clear D. Germline lookup yields CDR1 MDHEN and CDR2 SYDVKM. V was pared by 10 bases and J by 0 bases, with 7 bases between. The CDR3 contains 12 residues. The CDR3 sequence: CATTFSNQPQHF. CDR3 in DNA: TGTGCCACCACCTTTAGCAATCAGCCCCAGCATTTT.

This clonotype was seen many times. The genes are TRBV7-9 and TRBJ1-1, with a possible D match to TRBD1 (6 bases). This CDR3 region has 15 residues. The germline V and J ends were trimmed by 3 bases and 4 bases, with 15 bases remaining between them. Germline V lookup: CDR1 SEHNR, CDR2 FQNEAQ (reference sequence). CDR3 nucleotide sequence: TGTGCCAGCAGCTTGGGATTGGGGGCCGGCACTGAAGCTTTCTTT. Translating gives CASSLGLGAGTEAFF.

The gene calls are TRBV4-1 and TRBJ2-1; no clear D gene. From germline, CDR1 is MGHRA and CDR2 YSYEKL. Trimming removed 3 bases from V and 0 bases from J, with 6 bases in between. This CDR3 comprises 14 residues. The CDR3 bases are TGCGCCAGCAGCCACTCGATCTCCTACAATGAGCAGTTCTTC. Protein sequence: CASSHSISYNEQFF.

This chain uses TRBV6-2 or TRBV6-3 with TRBJ2-1; D remains ambiguous. The V gene lost 0 bases and the J gene lost 0 bases, with 9 bases spanning the gap. The germline V gene encodes CDR1 MNHEY and CDR2 SVGEGT. The CDR3 spans 16 residues. The CDR3 reads CASSYSSRSSYNEQFF. DNA of the CDR3: TGTGCCAGCAGTTACTCGAGCAGGAGCTCCTACAATGAGCAGTTCTTC.

The CDR3 protein is CASSFSSIAGGRLGEQFF. CDR3 bases: TGCGCCAGCAGCTTTAGTAGTATAGCGGGAGGGAGGTTGGGTGAGCAGTTCTTC. The chain combines TRBV5-1 with TRBJ2-1; TRBD2 matches at 11 bases. Germline V gene lookup returns CDR1 SGHRS and CDR2 YFSETQ. The CDR3 is 18 residues long. The trim removed 2 bases at V and 9 bases at J, leaving 16 bases unmatched.